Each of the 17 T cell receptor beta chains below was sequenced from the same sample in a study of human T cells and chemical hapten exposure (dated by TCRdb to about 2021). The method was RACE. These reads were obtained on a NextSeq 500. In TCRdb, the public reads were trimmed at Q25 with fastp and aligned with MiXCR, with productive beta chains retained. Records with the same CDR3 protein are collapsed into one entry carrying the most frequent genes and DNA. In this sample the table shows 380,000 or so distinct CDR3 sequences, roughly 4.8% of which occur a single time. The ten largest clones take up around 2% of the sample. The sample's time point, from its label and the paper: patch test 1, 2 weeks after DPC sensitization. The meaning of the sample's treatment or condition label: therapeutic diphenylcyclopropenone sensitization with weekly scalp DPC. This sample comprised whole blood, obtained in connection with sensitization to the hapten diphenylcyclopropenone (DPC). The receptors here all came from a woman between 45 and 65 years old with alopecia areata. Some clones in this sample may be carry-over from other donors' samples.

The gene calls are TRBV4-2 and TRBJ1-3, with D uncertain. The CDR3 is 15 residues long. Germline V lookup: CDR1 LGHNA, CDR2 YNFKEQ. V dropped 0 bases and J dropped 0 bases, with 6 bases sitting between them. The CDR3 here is CASSQDTSSGNTIYF. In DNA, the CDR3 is TGTGCCAGCAGCCAAGATACGAGCTCTGGAAACACCATATATTTT.

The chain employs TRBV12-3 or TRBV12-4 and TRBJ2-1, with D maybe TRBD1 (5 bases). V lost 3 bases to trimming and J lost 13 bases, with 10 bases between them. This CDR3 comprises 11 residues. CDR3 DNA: TGTGCCAGCAGTTTTTTGGGGCCCCAGTTCTTC. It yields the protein CASSFLGPQFF.

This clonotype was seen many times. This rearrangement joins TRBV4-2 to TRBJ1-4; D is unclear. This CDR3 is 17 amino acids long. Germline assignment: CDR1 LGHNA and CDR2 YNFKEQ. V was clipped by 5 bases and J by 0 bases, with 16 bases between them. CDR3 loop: CASSRGYRTATNEKLFF. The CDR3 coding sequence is TGTGCCAGCAGCAGAGGGTACAGAACGGCAACTAATGAAAAACTGTTTTTT.

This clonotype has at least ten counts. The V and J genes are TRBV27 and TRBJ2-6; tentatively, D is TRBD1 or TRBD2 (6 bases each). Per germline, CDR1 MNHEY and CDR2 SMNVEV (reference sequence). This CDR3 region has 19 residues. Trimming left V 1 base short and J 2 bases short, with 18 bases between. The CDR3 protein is CASSLLSLGGDTGANVLTF. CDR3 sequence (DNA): TGTGCCAGCAGTTTATTGTCCCTGGGCGGGGACACTGGGGCCAACGTCCTGACTTTC.

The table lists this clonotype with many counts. As DNA, the CDR3 is TGTGCCAGCAGCTACGACAGAACATCTGGAAACACCATATATTTT. This sequence encodes CASSYDRTSGNTIYF. The chain joins TRBV7-2 to TRBJ1-3, with D possibly TRBD1 on 5 matching bases. Germline lookup yields CDR1 SGHTA and CDR2 FQGNSA. Trimming pared 4 bases from V and 1 base from J, leaving 11 bases between. CDR3 length: 15 amino acids.

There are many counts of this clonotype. This CDR3 is CSFQETYNEQFF. For the CDR3, the DNA is TGCAGCTTTCAGGAGACCTACAATGAGCAGTTCTTC. The V and J genes are TRBV29-1 and TRBJ2-1, with D hard to call. V was pared by 8 bases and J by 2 bases, with 10 bases between. Germline CDR1 reads SQVTM; CDR2 reads ANQGSEA. The CDR3 is 12 amino acids.

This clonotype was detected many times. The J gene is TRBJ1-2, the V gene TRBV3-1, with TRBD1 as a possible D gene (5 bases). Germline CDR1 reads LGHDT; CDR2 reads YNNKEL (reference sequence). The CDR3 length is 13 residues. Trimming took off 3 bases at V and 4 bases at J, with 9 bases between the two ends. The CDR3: CASSQAGSYGYTF. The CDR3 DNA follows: TGTGCCAGCAGCCAGGCAGGGAGCTATGGCTACACCTTC.

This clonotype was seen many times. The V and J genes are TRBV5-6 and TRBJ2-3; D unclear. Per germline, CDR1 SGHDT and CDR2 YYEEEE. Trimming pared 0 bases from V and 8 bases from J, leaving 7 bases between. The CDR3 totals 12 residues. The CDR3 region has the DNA TGTGCCAGCAGCTTGGGACCTCTTACGCAGTATTTT. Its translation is CASSLGPLTQYF.

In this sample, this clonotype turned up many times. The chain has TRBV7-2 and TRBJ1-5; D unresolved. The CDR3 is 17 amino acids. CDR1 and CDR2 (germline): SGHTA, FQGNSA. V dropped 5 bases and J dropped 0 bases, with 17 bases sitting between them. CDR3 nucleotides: TGTGCCAGCAGCCTGAGATCCGGGCCTTATAGCAATCAGCCCCAGCATTTT. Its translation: CASSLRSGPYSNQPQHF.

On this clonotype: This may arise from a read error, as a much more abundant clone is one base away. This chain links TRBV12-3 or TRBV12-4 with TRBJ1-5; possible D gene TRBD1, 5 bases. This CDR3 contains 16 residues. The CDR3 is CASSLARGAGNQLQHF. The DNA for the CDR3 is TGTGCCAGCAGTTTAGCGAGAGGGGCAGGGAATCAGCTCCAGCATTTT.

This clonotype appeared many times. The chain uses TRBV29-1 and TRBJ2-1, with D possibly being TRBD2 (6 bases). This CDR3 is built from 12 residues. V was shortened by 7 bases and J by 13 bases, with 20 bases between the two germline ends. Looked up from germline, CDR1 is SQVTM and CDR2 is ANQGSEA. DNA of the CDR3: TGCAGCGCTTACCGGATGCCTGGGACTCAGTTCTTC. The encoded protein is CSAYRMPGTQFF.

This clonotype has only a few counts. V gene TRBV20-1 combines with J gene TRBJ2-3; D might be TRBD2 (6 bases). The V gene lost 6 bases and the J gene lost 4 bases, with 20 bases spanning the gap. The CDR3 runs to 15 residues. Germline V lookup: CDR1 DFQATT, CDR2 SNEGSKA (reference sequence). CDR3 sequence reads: CSATLVGGLSDTQYF. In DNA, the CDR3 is TGCAGTGCAACCTTGGTCGGGGGACTTTCAGATACGCAGTATTTT.

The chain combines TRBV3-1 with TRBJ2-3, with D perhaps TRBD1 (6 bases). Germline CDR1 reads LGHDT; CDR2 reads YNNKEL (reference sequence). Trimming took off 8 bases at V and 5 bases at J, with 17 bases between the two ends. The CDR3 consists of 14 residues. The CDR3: CASSYGTTKDTQYF. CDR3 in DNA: TGTGCCAGCTCCTACGGGACAACCAAAGATACGCAGTATTTT.

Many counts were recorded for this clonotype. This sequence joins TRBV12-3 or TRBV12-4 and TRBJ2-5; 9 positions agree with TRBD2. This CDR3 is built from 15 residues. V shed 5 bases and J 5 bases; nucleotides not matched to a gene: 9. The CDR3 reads CASSPGAGGPETQYF. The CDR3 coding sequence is TGTGCCAGCAGTCCTGGGGCGGGGGGGCCTGAGACCCAGTACTTC.

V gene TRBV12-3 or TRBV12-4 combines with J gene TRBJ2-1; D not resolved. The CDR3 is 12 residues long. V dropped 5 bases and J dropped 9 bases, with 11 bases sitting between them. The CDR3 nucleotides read TGTGCCAGCAGTCTATACGTTTTTGAGCAGTTCTTC. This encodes CASSLYVFEQFF.

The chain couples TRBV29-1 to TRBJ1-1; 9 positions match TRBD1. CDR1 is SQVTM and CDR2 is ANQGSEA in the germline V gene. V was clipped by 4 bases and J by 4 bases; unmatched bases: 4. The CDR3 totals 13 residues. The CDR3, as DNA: TGCAGCGTTGCACAGGGGGCGCCCACTGAAGCTTTCTTT. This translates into CSVAQGAPTEAFF.

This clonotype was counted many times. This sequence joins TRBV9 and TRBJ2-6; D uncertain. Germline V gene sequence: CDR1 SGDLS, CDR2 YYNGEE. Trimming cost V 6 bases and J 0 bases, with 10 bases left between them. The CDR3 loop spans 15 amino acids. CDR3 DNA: TGTGCCAGCACCTCCCCTGTCTCTGGGGCCAACGTCCTGACTTTC. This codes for CASTSPVSGANVLTF.